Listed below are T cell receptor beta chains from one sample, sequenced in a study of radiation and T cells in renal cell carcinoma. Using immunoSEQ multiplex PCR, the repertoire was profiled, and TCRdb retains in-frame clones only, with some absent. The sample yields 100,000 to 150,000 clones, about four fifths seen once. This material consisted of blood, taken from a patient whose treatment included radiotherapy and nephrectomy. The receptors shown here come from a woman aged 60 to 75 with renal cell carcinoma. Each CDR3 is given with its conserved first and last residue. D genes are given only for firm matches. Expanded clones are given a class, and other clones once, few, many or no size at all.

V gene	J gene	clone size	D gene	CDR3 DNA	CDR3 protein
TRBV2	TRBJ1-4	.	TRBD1	TGTGCCAGCAGCTACGACAGGGGGAGCGAAAAACTGTTTTTT	CASSYDRGSEKLFF
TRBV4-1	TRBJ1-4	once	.	TGCGCCAGCAGCTTTACGTCGGGGGAGCTGGGAAAACTGTTTTTT	CASSFTSGELGKLFF
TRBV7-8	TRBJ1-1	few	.	TGTGCCAGCAGTGACAGAAATCGAATGAACACTGAAGCTTTCTTT	CASSDRNRMNTEAFF
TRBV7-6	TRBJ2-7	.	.	TGTGCCAGCAGCTTAGAGTTGGGGGCAGGTGGGCAGTACTTC	CASSLELGAGGQYF
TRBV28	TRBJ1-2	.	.	TGTGCCAGCAGCGGCGGGACGGACGTTTCTAACTATGGCTACACCTTC	CASSGGTDVSNYGYTF
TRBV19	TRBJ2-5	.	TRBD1	TGTGCCAGTAGTATAGAGGGCAGGGGGCGAGGTGAGACCCAGTACTTC	CASSIEGRGRGETQYF
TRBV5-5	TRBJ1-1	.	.	TGTGCCAGCAGCTTTGGGGGGGACACTGAAGCTTTCTTT	CASSFGGDTEAFF
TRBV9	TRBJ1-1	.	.	TGTGCCAGCAGCGTAGTAGGGGAAGGAGGAAACACTGAAGCTTTCTTT	CASSVVGEGGNTEAFF
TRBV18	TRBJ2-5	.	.	TGTGCCAGCTCACCTGAGGGGCAAGAGACCCAGTACTTC	CASSPEGQETQYF
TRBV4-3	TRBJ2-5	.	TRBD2	TGCGCCAGCAGCCAAGATCAAACTAGCGGGAGTAAGTACTTC	CASSQDQTSGSKYF
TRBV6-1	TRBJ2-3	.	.	TGTGCCAGCATCCGGGGACGAGTAACAGATACGCAGTATTTT	CASIRGRVTDTQYF
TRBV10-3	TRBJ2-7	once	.	TGTGCCATCGGGTCCGGGACAATCTCCTACGAGCAGTACTTC	CAIGSGTISYEQYF
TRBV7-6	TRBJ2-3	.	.	TGTGCCAGCAGCCTTGAGGCGGTTAGCACAGATACGCAGTATTTT	CASSLEAVSTDTQYF
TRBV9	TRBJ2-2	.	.	TGTGCCAGCAGCGTAGGCCCTTCGAACACCGGGGAGCTGTTTTTT	CASSVGPSNTGELFF
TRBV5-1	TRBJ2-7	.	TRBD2	TGCGCCAGCAGCCCGGCCTGGACTAGCGGGGTCAAGGGCGAGCAGTACTTC	CASSPAWTSGVKGEQYF
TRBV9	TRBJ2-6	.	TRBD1	TGTGCCAGCAGCGTAGGTCAGGGGGTGGGGTCTGGGGCCAACGTCCTGACTTTC	CASSVGQGVGSGANVLTF
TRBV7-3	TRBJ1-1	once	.	TGTGCCAGCAGCTCCGCGGGGGAGGACGCGATAGCTTTCTTT	CASSSAGEDAIAFF
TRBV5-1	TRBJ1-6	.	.	TGCGCCAGCCAACAGGGCTCCTATAATTCACCCCTCCACTTT	CASQQGSYNSPLHF
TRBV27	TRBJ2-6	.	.	TGTGCCAGCTCTTTTAGGCCCTCTGGGGCCAACGTCCTGACTTTC	CASSFRPSGANVLTF
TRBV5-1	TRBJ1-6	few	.	TGCGCCAGCAGTGAGAGTGCGGGGTCGGGTGGACCCCTCCACTTT	CASSESAGSGGPLHF
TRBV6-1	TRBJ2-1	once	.	TGTGCCAGCAGTGAAGCAGACCGGGGGTGGATCAATGAGCAGTTCTTC	CASSEADRGWINEQFF
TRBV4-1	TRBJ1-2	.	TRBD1	TGCGCCAGCAGCCATCCCGGACAGGGGTATGGCTACACCTTC	CASSHPGQGYGYTF
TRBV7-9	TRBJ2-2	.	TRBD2	TGTGCCAGCAGCTTCTACGGGACTAGCGATCCCGGGGAGCTGTTTTTT	CASSFYGTSDPGELFF
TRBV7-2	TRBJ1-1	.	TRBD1	TGTGCCAGCAGCTCACAGGGGGGGAGCACTGAAGCTTTCTTT	CASSSQGGSTEAFF
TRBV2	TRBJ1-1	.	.	TGTGCCAGCCGTTCACTGAACACTGAAGCTTTCTTT	CASRSLNTEAFF
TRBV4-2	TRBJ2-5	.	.	TGTGCCAGCAGCGAAAGTGGGGGACTAGAGACCCAGTACTTC	CASSESGGLETQYF
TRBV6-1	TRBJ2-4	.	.	TGTGCCAGCAGTGAAGTCAGGGGCGCCGGGGACATTCAGTACTTC	CASSEVRGAGDIQYF
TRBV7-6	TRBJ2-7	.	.	TGTGCCAGCAGCCCGGCTAAAGGCTTATTCTACGAGCAGTACTTC	CASSPAKGLFYEQYF
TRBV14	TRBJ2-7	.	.	TGTGCCAGCAGCCAAGATCTGGGACTTTCCTTC	CASSQDLGLSF
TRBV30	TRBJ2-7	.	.	TGTGCCTGGTCAAGGGGGTTCGACGAGCAGTACTTC	CAWSRGFDEQYF
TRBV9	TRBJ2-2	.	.	TGTGCCAGCAGCGTAGAAGTCACCGGGGAGCTGTTTTTT	CASSVEVTGELFF
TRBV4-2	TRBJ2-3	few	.	TGTGCCAGCAGCCAAGATCCGGATATCACAGATACGCAGTATTTT	CASSQDPDITDTQYF
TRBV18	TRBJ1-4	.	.	TGTGCCAGCTCCCCGGCGGGAGCTAATGAAAAACTGTTTTTT	CASSPAGANEKLFF
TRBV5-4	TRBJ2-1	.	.	TGTGCCAGCAGCTTGGCTGGTGCGGATGAGCAGTTCTTC	CASSLAGADEQFF
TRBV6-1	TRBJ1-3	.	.	TGTGCCAGCTCCCGGGACCCCGGAAACACCATATATTTT	CASSRDPGNTIYF
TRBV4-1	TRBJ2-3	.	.	TGCGCCAGCAGCCCAGGTGGATTCATGAAAACAGATACGCAGTATTTT	CASSPGGFMKTDTQYF
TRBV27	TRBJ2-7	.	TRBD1	TGTGCCAGCAGTTTAGGGACAGGGGCCTACGAGCAGTACTTC	CASSLGTGAYEQYF
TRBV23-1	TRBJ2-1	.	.	TGCGCCAGCAGTCAGCCCCGACAGGTCAACTACAATGAGCAGTTCTTC	CASSQPRQVNYNEQFF
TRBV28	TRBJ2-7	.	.	TGTGCCAGCAGTTTGTGGGGCTACGAGCAGTACTTC	CASSLWGYEQYF
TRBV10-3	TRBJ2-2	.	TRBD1	TGTGCCATCAGTCCGACAGGGGCTCTCTTCAACACCGGGGAGCTGTTTTTT	CAISPTGALFNTGELFF
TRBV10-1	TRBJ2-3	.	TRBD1	TGCGCCAGCAGTGAGTCCCAGGGGGCGAAAGATACGCAGTATTTT	CASSESQGAKDTQYF
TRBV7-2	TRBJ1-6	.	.	TGTGCCAGCAGCTTGGCCGCGGGGGGTTCACCCCTCCACTTT	CASSLAAGGSPLHF
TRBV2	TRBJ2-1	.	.	TGTGCCAGCAGTGAGAGGCAGGGAGAATACAATGAGCAGTTCTTC	CASSERQGEYNEQFF